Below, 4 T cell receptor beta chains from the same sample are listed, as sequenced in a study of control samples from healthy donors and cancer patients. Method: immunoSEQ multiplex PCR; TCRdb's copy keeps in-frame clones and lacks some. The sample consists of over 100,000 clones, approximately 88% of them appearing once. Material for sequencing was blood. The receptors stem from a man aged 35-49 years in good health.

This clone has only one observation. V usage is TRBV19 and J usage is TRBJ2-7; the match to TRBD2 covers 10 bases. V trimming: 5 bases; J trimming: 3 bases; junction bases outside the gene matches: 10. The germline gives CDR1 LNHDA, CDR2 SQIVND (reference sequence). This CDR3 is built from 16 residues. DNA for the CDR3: TGTGCCAGTAGTTCGATGGGGGCTAGCGGGGGCTACGAGCAGTACTTC. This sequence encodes CASSSMGASGGYEQYF.

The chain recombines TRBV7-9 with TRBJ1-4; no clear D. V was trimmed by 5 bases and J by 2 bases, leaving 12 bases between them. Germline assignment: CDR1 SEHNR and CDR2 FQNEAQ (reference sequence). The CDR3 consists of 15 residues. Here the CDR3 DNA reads TGTGCCAGCAGCCCCGGACGGAGGACTAATGAAAAACTGTTTTTT. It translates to CASSPGRRTNEKLFF. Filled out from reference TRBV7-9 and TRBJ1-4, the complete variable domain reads DTGVSQNPRHKITKRGQNVTFRCDPISEHNRLYWYRQTLGQGPEFLTYFQNEAQLEKSRLLSDRFSAERPKGSFSTLEIQRTEQGDSAMYLCASSPGRRTNEKLFFGSGTQLSVL.

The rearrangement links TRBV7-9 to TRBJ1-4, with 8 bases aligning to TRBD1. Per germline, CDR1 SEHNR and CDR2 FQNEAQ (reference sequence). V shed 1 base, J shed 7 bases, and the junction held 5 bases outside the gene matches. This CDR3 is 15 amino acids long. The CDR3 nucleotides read TGTGCCAGCAGCTTAGTGTCAGGGGGCGGTGAAAAACTGTTTTTT. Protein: CASSLVSGGGEKLFF.

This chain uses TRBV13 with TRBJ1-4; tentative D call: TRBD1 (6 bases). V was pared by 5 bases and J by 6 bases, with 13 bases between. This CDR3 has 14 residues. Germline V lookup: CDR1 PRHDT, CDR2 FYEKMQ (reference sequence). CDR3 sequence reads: CASSRVGGDEKLFF. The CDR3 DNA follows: TGTGCCAGCAGCCGCGTGGGGGGCGATGAAAAACTGTTTTTT.